This passage covers 10 T cell receptor beta chains from one sample sequenced in a study of control samples from healthy donors and cancer patients. Only in-frame clones appear in the TCRdb table, and some are missing; sequencing was by immunoSEQ multiplex PCR. The sample yields about 130,000 clones, around 90% seen once. Sequencing used blood. The receptors were sampled from a man younger than 30 in good health.

The chain carries TRBV6-5 and TRBJ2-7; D unclear. Germline V lookup: CDR1 MNHEY, CDR2 SVGAGI. The CDR3 has 15 residues. Deletions cut 5 bases from V and 4 bases from J, with 18 bases between. The CDR3 DNA follows: TGTGCCAGCAGTCCGAAACCTCACAGATTATACGAGCAGTACTTC. This sequence encodes CASSPKPHRLYEQYF.

This chain joins TRBV23-1 and TRBJ1-5; TRBD1 matches 7 bases. TRBV23-1 belongs to the ORF category, with a function that is uncertain. V gave up 3 bases and J gave up 8 bases; unmatched junction bases: 10. This CDR3 is built from 15 residues. The CDR3 loop reads CASSHRGQSPEPQHF. Written as DNA, the CDR3 is TGCGCCAGCAGTCACCGGGGACAGTCCCCCGAGCCCCAGCATTTT.

The genes are TRBV3-1 (or the pseudogene TRBV3-2) and TRBJ1-1, with no clear D. The CDR3 spans 14 residues. Germline CDR1 is LGHDT and CDR2 is YNNKEL (reference sequence). With 4 bases removed from V and 4 bases from J, the gap between germline ends came to 13 bases. In DNA form, the CDR3 reads TGTGCCAGCAGCCCCAGGAGAGTTCCCACTGAAGCTTTCTTT. Its translation: CASSPRRVPTEAFF.

The chain couples TRBV30 to TRBJ2-7, with TRBD2 matching 7 bases. The CDR3 loop spans 14 amino acids. The germline CDR1 and CDR2 sequences are GTSNPN and SVGIG (reference sequence). V dropped 8 bases and J dropped 0; count of bases not matched to a gene: 10. The CDR3 sequence: CAGTLAGLSYEQYF. The CDR3 DNA is TGTGCCGGGACCTTAGCGGGCCTCTCCTACGAGCAGTACTTC.

The chain combines TRBV4-1 with TRBJ1-5; possibly TRBD1 for D (5 bases). The length of the CDR3 is 15 residues. Trimming removed 1 base at V and 1 base at J, with 8 bases between. CDR1 is MGHRA, CDR2 YSYEKL, per germline. CDR3 sequence reads: CASSQVRDSNQPQHF. In nucleotides, the CDR3 is TGCGCCAGCAGCCAAGTCCGGGACAGCAATCAGCCCCAGCATTTT.

The chain carries TRBV30 and TRBJ2-2, with a weak D call TRBD2 (5 bases). Germline assignment: CDR1 GTSNPN and CDR2 SVGIG (reference sequence). This CDR3 spans 12 amino acids. The ends were cut back, 4 bases at V and 5 bases at J, with 8 bases in the middle. CDR3 region: CAWNWRTGELFF. Written as DNA, the CDR3 is TGTGCCTGGAATTGGAGGACCGGGGAGCTGTTTTTT.

The chain recombines TRBV10-3 with TRBJ2-7; TRBD1 is a possible D gene (5 bases). Trimming stripped 0 bases from V and 5 bases from J, with 11 bases between. This CDR3 is built from 14 residues. Germline V gives CDR1 ENHRY, CDR2 SYGVKD. CDR3 sequence reads: CAISESTRADEQYF. Here the CDR3 DNA reads TGTGCCATCAGTGAGTCGACCAGGGCGGACGAGCAGTACTTC.

This clone has a single count. The V call is TRBV6-4, the J call TRBJ2-3, with 9 nucleotides matching TRBD2. Trimming removed 6 bases from V and 4 bases from J; junction bases left unmatched: 5. The germline V gene encodes CDR1 MRHNA and CDR2 SNTAGT. The length of the CDR3 is 14 residues. Here the CDR3 DNA reads TGTGCCAGCAGAGCGGGGGGCGCGGCAGATACGCAGTATTTT. The encoded protein is CASRAGGAADTQYF.

The chain employs TRBV3-1 (or the pseudogene TRBV3-2) and TRBJ1-1; D is undetermined. This CDR3 spans 11 amino acids. V dropped 4 bases and J dropped 3 bases, with 3 bases sitting between them. Germline-derived CDR1 and CDR2 are LGHDT and YNNKEL (reference sequence). The CDR3 nucleotides read TGTGCCAGCAGCCTGGACACTGAAGCTTTCTTT. Its protein is CASSLDTEAFF.

The chain is built from TRBV27 and TRBJ2-3, with D possibly TRBD1 on 6 matching bases. Trimming stripped 5 bases from V and 4 bases from J, with 19 bases between. This CDR3 comprises 16 residues. CDR1 is MNHEY and CDR2 is SMNVEV in the germline V gene (reference sequence). CDR3 loop: CASSPGTDSGSDTQYF. The DNA for the CDR3 is TGTGCCAGCAGTCCCGGGACGGACAGTGGGTCAGATACGCAGTATTTT.